The present TCR beta chain was sequenced within a study of shared clonotypes between healthy human individuals. Generated by immunoSEQ multiplex PCR, the TCRdb table keeps only in-frame clones and is missing some. The sample lists 1.4 million or so clones, approximately 98.5% occurring once. The CDR3 covers 16 residues. Looked up from germline, CDR1 is MNHEY and CDR2 is SMNVEV (reference sequence). V lost 3 bases, J lost 4 bases, and 18 bases lay in between. CD4+ cells underwent separation, giving CD45RA+ naive and CD45RA-negative memory subsets. The specimen was naive CD4+ T cells sorted from blood. Subset described: CD45RA+ positively selected. The clonotype comes from a young man in good health. The J gene is TRBJ1-1, the V gene TRBV27; D uncertain. The CDR3, as DNA: TGTGCCAGCAGTTTGATTCGAGACTGGGAACGCACTGAAGCTTTCTTT. Amino acid sequence: CASSLIRDWERTEAFF.